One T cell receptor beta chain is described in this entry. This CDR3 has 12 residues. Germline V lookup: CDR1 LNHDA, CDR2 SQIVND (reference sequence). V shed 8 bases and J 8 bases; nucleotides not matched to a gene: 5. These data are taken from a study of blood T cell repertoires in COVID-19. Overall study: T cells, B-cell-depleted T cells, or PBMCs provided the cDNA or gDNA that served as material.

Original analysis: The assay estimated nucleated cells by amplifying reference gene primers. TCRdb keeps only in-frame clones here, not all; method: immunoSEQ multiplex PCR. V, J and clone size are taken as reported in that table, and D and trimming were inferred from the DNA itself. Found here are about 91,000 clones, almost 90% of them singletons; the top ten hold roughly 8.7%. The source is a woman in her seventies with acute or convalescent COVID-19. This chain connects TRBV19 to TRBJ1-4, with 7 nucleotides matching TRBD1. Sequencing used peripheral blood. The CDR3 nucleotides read TGTGCCAGTCGGGACAGTAGGGAAAAACTGTTTTTT. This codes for CASRDSREKLFF.